The clone carrying this T cell receptor (beta chain) was counted a single time. This entry comes from a study of blood T cell repertoires in COVID-19. On the study more broadly: Sample material is recorded as cDNA or gDNA derived from T cells, B-cell-depleted T cells, or PBMCs.

Sequencing used immunoSEQ multiplex PCR; TCRdb keeps in-frame clones, though not all of them. Of roughly 70,000 clones in the sample, approximately 90% are singletons; the top ten hold approximately 19%. Material: peripheral blood. This sequence originates from a woman older than 75 with acute or convalescent COVID-19.

The CDR3 DNA reads as TGTGCCAGCAGCCAAACAATGGCTGGCTACACCTTC. This sequence encodes CASSQTMAGYTF. This chain uses TRBV14 with TRBJ1-2; D is unclear. V lost 2 bases to trimming and J lost 7 bases, with 8 bases between them. The germline gives CDR1 SGHDN, CDR2 FVKESK. This CDR3 spans 12 amino acids.